Below are 24 T cell receptor beta chains sequenced from a single sample in a study of cytomegalovirus exposure and HLA in healthy donors. This PCR relied on a set of 60 Vbeta primers and 13 Jbeta primers. Libraries were prepared by immunoSEQ multiplex PCR; TCRdb keeps only in-frame clonotypes and omits some of them. The sample holds some 200,000 clones, around 74% seen once. What was sequenced was PBMCs. All receptors come from a girl between 5 and 17 years old in good health and CMV-seropositive.

The V gene is TRBV7-9, the J gene TRBJ1-5; D is unresolved. The CDR3 runs 12 residues. The germline CDR1 and CDR2 sequences are SEHNR and FQNEAQ (reference sequence). Trimming cost V 5 bases and J 6 bases, with 8 bases left between them. The CDR3 region has the DNA TGTGCCAGCAGCACTCAAGCTCAGCCCCAGCATTTT. Amino acids: CASSTQAQPQHF.

This clone has just one count. The V call is TRBV30, the J call TRBJ1-5, with TRBD1 matching 8 bases. The CDR3 extends over 16 amino acids. Germline V gene data show CDR1 as GTSNPN and CDR2 as SVGIG (reference sequence). V lost 2 bases to trimming and J lost 5 bases; unmatched junction nucleotides: 11. CDR3 sequence: CAWSFLGQGNHQPQHF. The CDR3, as DNA: TGTGCCTGGAGTTTCCTTGGACAGGGTAACCATCAGCCCCAGCATTTT.

V and J are TRBV5-4 and TRBJ1-2; D remains unclear. Trimming stripped 2 bases from V and 14 bases from J, with 16 bases between. This CDR3 spans 12 amino acids. CDR1 and CDR2 from the germline V gene are SGHNT and YYREEE (reference sequence). The CDR3 loop reads CASSFLAEGGTF. DNA for the CDR3: TGTGCCAGCAGCTTTCTGGCGGAAGGAGGTACCTTC.

The chain combines TRBV7-6 with TRBJ1-1; 8 bases line up with TRBD1. This CDR3 is built from 16 residues. Trimming took 5 bases from V and 0 from J; bases not matched to a gene: 8. Looked up from germline, CDR1 is SGHVS and CDR2 is FNYEAQ. This chain's CDR3 is CASSPGQGLMNTEAFF. In DNA, the CDR3 is TGTGCCAGCAGCCCCGGACAGGGTCTCATGAACACTGAAGCTTTCTTT.

This chain connects TRBV5-1 to TRBJ1-6; the match to TRBD1 covers 8 bases. CDR3 length: 15 amino acids. Looked up from germline, CDR1 is SGHRS and CDR2 is YFSETQ. The ends lost 2 bases at V and 9 bases at J; junction bases unmatched: 7. CDR3 region: CASSLSHGTGSPLHF. DNA of the CDR3: TGCGCCAGCAGCTTAAGCCACGGGACAGGTTCACCCCTCCACTTT.

The chain couples TRBV7-6 to TRBJ2-1; 12 bases match TRBD2. This CDR3 contains 17 residues. V shed 3 bases and J 10 bases; nucleotides not matched to a gene: 13. The germline V gene encodes CDR1 SGHVS and CDR2 FNYEAQ. CDR3 sequence reads: CASSLRGPSGGAREQFF. CDR3 DNA: TGTGCCAGCAGCTTGCGGGGACCTAGCGGGGGGGCACGGGAGCAGTTCTTC.

The chain employs TRBV12-2 and TRBJ2-4; the D call TRBD2 from the table was never checked on the DNA. TRBV12-2 is an annotated pseudogene. CDR3 size: 13 residues. In DNA form, the CDR3 reads TGTGCAAGTCGCCCGCGGAGAGGAAACATTCAGTACTTC. This gives the protein CASRPRRGNIQYF.

This clone showed up just a few times. The V and J genes are TRBV7-2 and TRBJ2-7; D possibly corresponds to TRBD2 (5 bases). CDR3 length equals 16 residues. Trimming cost V 4 bases and J 7 bases, with 23 bases left between them. Germline V gene data show CDR1 as SGHTA and CDR2 as FQGNSA. The CDR3 nucleotides read TGTGCCAGCAGCTCCCGGGGTAGCCGCAACCCCTTAGAGCAGTACTTC. This codes for CASSSRGSRNPLEQYF.

This clone was found a few times. The V gene is TRBV9, the J gene TRBJ1-1; no clear D. The CDR3 has 15 residues. The germline V gene encodes CDR1 SGDLS and CDR2 YYNGEE. V lost 3 bases and J lost 4, with 16 bases in between. DNA of the CDR3: TGTGCCAGCAGCGCCCCTGGGTCCCGCGGCACTGAAGCTTTCTTT. Its translation: CASSAPGSRGTEAFF.

The rearrangement links TRBV4-2 to TRBJ2-5; D may be TRBD2 (6 bases). This CDR3 spans 14 amino acids. The V and J ends lost 0 bases and 2 bases respectively, with 7 bases between them. CDR1 and CDR2 from the germline V gene are LGHNA and YNFKEQ. The CDR3 loop is CASSQEAGQETQYF. The CDR3 region has the DNA TGTGCCAGCAGCCAAGAGGCGGGGCAAGAGACCCAGTACTTC.

This chain joins TRBV14 and TRBJ2-5; 7 bases fit TRBD1. CDR3 length: 14 residues. CDR1 and CDR2 from the germline V gene are SGHDN and FVKESK. The V gene end was trimmed by 3 bases and the J gene end by 5 bases; junction bases not matched to a gene: 6. In nucleotides, the CDR3 is TGTGCCAGCAGCCACACAGGGGTAGGGGAGACCCAGTACTTC. Its protein is CASSHTGVGETQYF.

This chain joins TRBV29-1 and TRBJ2-7, with a tentative D call TRBD2 (6 bases). The germline V and J ends were trimmed by 5 bases and 2 bases, with 7 bases remaining between them. This CDR3 spans 11 amino acids. Germline V gives CDR1 SQVTM, CDR2 ANQGSEA. CDR3 region: CSVRRAYEQYF. CDR3 bases: TGCAGCGTTCGGAGGGCCTACGAGCAGTACTTC.

This clone has only a few counts. V and J are TRBV25-1 and TRBJ2-2; TRBD1 matches 9 bases. The CDR3 extends over 14 amino acids. Germline V gene sequence: CDR1 MGHDK, CDR2 SYGVNS. V lost 4 bases to trimming and J lost 6 bases; unmatched junction nucleotides: 3. CDR3 sequence reads: CASSGTGDSGELFF. CDR3 nucleotide sequence: TGTGCCAGCAGTGGGACAGGGGATTCCGGGGAGCTGTTTTTT.

This chain connects TRBV29-1 to TRBJ2-1, with D possibly matching TRBD1 (6 bases). The V gene's germline CDR1 is SQVTM and CDR2 ANQGSEA. CDR3 size: 14 residues. With 2 bases removed from V and 9 bases from J, the gap between germline ends came to 17 bases. This chain's CDR3 is CSVEHVGQRGEQFF. CDR3 in DNA: TGCAGCGTTGAACATGTCGGACAGAGGGGTGAGCAGTTCTTC.

V and J are TRBV5-8 and TRBJ2-2; 9 bases are a match to TRBD1. Germline lookup yields CDR1 SGHTS and CDR2 YDEGEE. This CDR3 region has 15 residues. The J segment lost 6 bases and the V segment lost 3 bases, leaving 6 bases of the junction unmatched. CDR3 in amino acids: CASSSGTGSAGELFF. In DNA, the CDR3 is TGTGCCAGCAGCTCCGGGACAGGGAGTGCCGGGGAGCTGTTTTTT. Variable domain in full (rest from reference TRBV5-8 and TRBJ2-2): EAGVTQSPTHLIKTRGQQATLRCSPISGHTSVYWYQQALGLGLQFLLWYDEGEERNRGNFPPRFSGRQFPNYSSELNVNALELEDSALYLCASSSGTGSAGELFFGEGSRLTVL.

The chain couples TRBV7-6 to TRBJ2-5; the D gene is possibly TRBD2 (5 bases). The CDR3 sequence is 13 residues long. The ends were cut back, 4 bases at V and 1 base at J, with 7 bases in the middle. The germline V gene has CDR1 SGHVS and CDR2 FNYEAQ. CDR3 DNA sequence: TGTGCCAGCAGCTCGAGGGCCCAAGAGACCCAGTACTTC. Its protein product is CASSSRAQETQYF.

This chain uses TRBV7-6 with TRBJ2-2; 10 bases align to TRBD2. V trimming: 6 bases; J trimming: 6 bases; junction bases outside the gene matches: 4. Germline V gene lookup returns CDR1 SGHVS and CDR2 FNYEAQ. CDR3 length: 14 amino acids. The chain's CDR3 is CASRAGTSAGELFF. CDR3 DNA: TGTGCCAGCAGGGCCGGGACTAGCGCCGGGGAGCTGTTTTTT.

The gene calls are TRBV5-1 and TRBJ1-1; 8 positions agree with TRBD1. The CDR3 has 14 residues. J was trimmed by 0 bases and V by 5 bases; bases with no gene match: 3. CDR1 and CDR2 (germline): SGHRS, YFSETQ. The CDR3 reads CASSTGQVNTEAFF. In DNA form, the CDR3 reads TGCGCCAGCAGTACGGGACAGGTGAACACTGAAGCTTTCTTT.

V gene TRBV19 combines with J gene TRBJ2-3; 7 bases are shared with TRBD1. With 5 bases clipped from V and 2 bases from J, the junction kept 10 bases outside the gene matches. This CDR3 is 16 amino acids long. Germline assignment: CDR1 LNHDA and CDR2 SQIVND (reference sequence). The CDR3 coding sequence is TGTGCCAGTAGTCCCAGGGACAGCGATTTCACAGATACGCAGTATTTT. Translation: CASSPRDSDFTDTQYF.

This chain uses TRBV6-4 with TRBJ2-1; D is perhaps TRBD2 (7 bases). Germline V lookup: CDR1 MRHNA, CDR2 SNTAGT. This CDR3 spans 13 amino acids. V gave up 6 bases and J gave up 9 bases, with 15 bases separating them. The CDR3, as DNA: TGTGCCAGCAGCCCCGGGGGGCCCCTTGAGCAGTTCTTC. Its protein product is CASSPGGPLEQFF.

This rearrangement joins TRBV5-8 to TRBJ1-2, with 7 bases aligning to TRBD1. The germline gives CDR1 SGHTS, CDR2 YDEGEE. The trim removed 0 bases at V and 3 bases at J, leaving 5 bases unmatched. This CDR3 spans 15 amino acids. The CDR3 spells CASSLAKGAYYGYTF. The CDR3 nucleotides read TGTGCCAGCAGCTTGGCCAAGGGGGCCTACTATGGCTACACCTTC.

The V and J genes are TRBV5-1 and TRBJ1-5; 9 bases align to TRBD1. Looked up from germline, CDR1 is SGHRS and CDR2 is YFSETQ. This CDR3 is built from 18 residues. J gave up 9 bases and V 0 bases, and 16 bases lay outside the gene matches. CDR3 coding DNA: TGCGCCAGCAGCTTGGGGGGCGGGACAGGGTCCCTCAGAGGGCCCCAGCATTTT. Translating it yields CASSLGGGTGSLRGPQHF.

The chain has TRBV4-1 and TRBJ2-7; TRBD2 aligns across 7 bases. V lost 1 base and J lost 3; bases outside the gene matches: 9. Germline CDR1 reads MGHRA; CDR2 reads YSYEKL. There are 16 residues in the CDR3. This CDR3 is CASSQALGGGNYEQYF. Written as DNA, the CDR3 is TGCGCCAGCAGCCAAGCCCTTGGGGGGGGGAACTACGAGCAGTACTTC.

V gene TRBV27 combines with J gene TRBJ1-3; D unclear. This CDR3 is built from 16 residues. The V end lost 3 bases, the J end lost 0 bases, and 12 bases lay between the germline ends. Germline V gene data show CDR1 as MNHEY and CDR2 as SMNVEV (reference sequence). The CDR3 DNA reads as TGTGCCAGCAGTTTGAACAGAGCCTACTCTGGAAACACCATATATTTT. It yields the protein CASSLNRAYSGNTIYF.